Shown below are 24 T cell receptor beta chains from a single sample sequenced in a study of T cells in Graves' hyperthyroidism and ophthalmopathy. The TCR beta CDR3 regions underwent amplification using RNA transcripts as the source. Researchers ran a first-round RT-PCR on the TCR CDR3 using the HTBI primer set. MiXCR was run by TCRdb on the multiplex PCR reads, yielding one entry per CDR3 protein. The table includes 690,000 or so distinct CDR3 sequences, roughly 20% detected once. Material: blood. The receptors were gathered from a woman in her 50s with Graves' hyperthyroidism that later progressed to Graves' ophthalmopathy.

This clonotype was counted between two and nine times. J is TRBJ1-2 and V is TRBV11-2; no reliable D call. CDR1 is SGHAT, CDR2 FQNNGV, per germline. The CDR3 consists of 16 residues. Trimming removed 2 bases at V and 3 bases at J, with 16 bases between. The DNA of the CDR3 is TGTGCCAGCAGCTTAAGTGTTCCGGCTTCCCACTATGGCTACACCTTC. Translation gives CASSLSVPASHYGYTF.

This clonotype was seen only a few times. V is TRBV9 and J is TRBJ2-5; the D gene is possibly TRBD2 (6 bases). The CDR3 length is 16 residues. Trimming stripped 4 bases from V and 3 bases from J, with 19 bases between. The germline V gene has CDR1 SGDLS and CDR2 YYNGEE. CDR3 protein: CASSPSLGEAKETQYF. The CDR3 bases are TGTGCCAGCAGCCCCTCCCTTGGGGAGGCCAAAGAGACCCAGTACTTC.

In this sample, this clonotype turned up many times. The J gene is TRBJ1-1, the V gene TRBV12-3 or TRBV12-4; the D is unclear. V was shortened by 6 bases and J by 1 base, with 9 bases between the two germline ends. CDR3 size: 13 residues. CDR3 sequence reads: CASRTDENTEAFF. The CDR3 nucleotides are TGTGCCAGCAGAACCGACGAGAACACTGAAGCTTTCTTT.

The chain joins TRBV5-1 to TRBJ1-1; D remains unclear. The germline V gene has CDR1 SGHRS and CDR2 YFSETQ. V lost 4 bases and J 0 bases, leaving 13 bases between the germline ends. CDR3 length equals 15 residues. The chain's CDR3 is CASSPRPPMNTEAFF. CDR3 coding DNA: TGCGCCAGCAGCCCCAGACCGCCCATGAACACTGAAGCTTTCTTT.

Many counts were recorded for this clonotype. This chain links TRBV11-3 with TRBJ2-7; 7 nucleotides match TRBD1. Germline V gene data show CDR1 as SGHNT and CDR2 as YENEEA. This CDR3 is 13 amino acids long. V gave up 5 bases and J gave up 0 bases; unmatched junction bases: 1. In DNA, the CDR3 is TGTGCCAGCAGCGGGACAGACTCCTACGAGCAGTACTTC. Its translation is CASSGTDSYEQYF. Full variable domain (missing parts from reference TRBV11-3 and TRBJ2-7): EAGVVQSPRYKIIEKKQPVAFWCNPISGHNTLYWYLQNLGQGPELLIRYENEEAVDDSQLPKDRFSAERLKGVDSTLKIQPAELGDSAVYLCASSGTDSYEQYFGPGTRLTVT.

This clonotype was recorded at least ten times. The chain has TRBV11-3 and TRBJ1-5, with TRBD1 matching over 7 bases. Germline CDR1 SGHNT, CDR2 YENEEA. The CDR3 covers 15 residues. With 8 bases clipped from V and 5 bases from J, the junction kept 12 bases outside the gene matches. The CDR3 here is CASLSGGQSDQPQHF. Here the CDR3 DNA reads TGTGCCAGCCTCTCGGGGGGACAGTCCGATCAGCCCCAGCATTTT.

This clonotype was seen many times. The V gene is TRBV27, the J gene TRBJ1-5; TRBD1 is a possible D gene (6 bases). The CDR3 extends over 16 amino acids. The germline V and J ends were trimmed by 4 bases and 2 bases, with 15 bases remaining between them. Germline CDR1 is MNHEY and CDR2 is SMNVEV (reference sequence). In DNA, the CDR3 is TGTGCCAGCAGTTCGCTTCAGGGGTACGGCAATCAGCCCCAGCATTTT. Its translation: CASSSLQGYGNQPQHF.

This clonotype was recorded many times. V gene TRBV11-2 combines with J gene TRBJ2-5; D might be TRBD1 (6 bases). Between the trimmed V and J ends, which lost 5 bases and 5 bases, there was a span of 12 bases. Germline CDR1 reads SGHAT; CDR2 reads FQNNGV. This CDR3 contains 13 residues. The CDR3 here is CASSRPTGETQYF. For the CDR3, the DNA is TGTGCCAGCAGCAGACCGACAGGCGAGACCCAGTACTTC.

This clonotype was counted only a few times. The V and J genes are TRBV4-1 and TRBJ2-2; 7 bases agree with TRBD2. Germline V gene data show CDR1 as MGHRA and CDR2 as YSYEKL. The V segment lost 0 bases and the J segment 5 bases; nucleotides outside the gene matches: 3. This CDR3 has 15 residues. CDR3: CASSQDWGGTGELFF. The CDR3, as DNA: TGCGCCAGCAGCCAAGATTGGGGGGGGACCGGGGAGCTGTTTTTT.

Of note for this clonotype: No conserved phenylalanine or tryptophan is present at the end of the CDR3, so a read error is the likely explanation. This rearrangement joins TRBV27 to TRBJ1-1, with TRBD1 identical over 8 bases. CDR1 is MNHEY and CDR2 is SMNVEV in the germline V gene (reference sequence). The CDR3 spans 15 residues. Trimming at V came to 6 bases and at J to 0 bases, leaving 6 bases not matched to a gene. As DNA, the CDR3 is TGTGCCAGCAGAGACAGGGGTGGGATGAACACTGAAGCTTTCTAT. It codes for CASRDRGGMNTEAFY.

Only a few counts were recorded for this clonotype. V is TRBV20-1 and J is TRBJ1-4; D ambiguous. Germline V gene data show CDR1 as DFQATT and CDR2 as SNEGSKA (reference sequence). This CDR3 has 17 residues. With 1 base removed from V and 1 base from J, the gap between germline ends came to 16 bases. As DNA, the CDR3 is TGCAGTGCTAGAGGCAGTTTGCCCGCAATAACTAATGAAAAACTGTTTTTT. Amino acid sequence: CSARGSLPAITNEKLFF.

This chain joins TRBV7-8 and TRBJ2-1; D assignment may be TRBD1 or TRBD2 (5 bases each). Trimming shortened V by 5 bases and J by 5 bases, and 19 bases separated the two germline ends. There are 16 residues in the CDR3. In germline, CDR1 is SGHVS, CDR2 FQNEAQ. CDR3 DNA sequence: TGTGCCAGCAGCCCAGATTCCGGGGCCTACGACAATGAGCAGTTCTTC. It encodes CASSPDSGAYDNEQFF.

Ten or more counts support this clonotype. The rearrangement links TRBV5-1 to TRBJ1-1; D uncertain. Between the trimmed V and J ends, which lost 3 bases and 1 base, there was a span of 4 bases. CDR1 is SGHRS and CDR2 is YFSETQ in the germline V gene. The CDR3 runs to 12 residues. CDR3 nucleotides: TGCGCCAGCAGCTCCACGAACACTGAAGCTTTCTTT. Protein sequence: CASSSTNTEAFF.

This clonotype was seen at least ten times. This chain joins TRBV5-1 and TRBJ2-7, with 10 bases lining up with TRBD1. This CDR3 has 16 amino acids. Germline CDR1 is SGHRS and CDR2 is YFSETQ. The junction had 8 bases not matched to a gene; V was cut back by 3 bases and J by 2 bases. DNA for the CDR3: TGCGCCAGCAGCTCGTTTCGGGACAGGGGCCCCTACGAGCAGTACTTC. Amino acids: CASSSFRDRGPYEQYF.

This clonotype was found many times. The chain's CDR3 is CASSYRGDQETQYF. In DNA, the CDR3 is TGTGCCAGCAGTTACCGTGGCGATCAAGAGACCCAGTACTTC. The chain links TRBV6-5 to TRBJ2-5; no firm D call. The CDR3 is made up of 14 amino acids. Trimming left V 2 bases short and J 2 bases short, with 9 bases between. Germline loops: CDR1 MNHEY, CDR2 SVGAGI.

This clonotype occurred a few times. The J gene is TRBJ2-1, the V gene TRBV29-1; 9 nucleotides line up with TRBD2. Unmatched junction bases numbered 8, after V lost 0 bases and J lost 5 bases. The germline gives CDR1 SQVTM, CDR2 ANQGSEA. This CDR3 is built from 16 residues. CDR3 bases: TGCAGCGTTGAAGAGGGCCTAGCGGGGACAAACAATGAGCAGTTCTTC. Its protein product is CSVEEGLAGTNNEQFF.

This chain's CDR3 is CASSFPSGGGTGELFF. CDR3 nucleotides: TGTGCCAGCAGTTTTCCTAGCGGGGGGGGTACCGGGGAGCTGTTTTTT. The chain has TRBV6-1 and TRBJ2-2; 12 bases are a match to TRBD2. J was trimmed by 5 bases and V by 5 bases; bases with no gene match: 6. Germline V lookup: CDR1 MNHNS, CDR2 SASEGT. The CDR3 runs 16 residues.

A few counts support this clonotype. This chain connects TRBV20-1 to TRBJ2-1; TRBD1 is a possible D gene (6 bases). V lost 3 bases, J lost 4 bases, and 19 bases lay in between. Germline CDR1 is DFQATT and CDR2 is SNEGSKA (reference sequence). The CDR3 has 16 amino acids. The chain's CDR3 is CSAREDYRVGYNEQFF. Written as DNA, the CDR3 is TGCAGTGCTAGGGAGGATTACAGGGTCGGGTACAATGAGCAGTTCTTC.

The CDR3 region is CSANHEHRVQKPGYTF. CDR3 bases: TGCAGTGCGAATCACGAGCACAGGGTTCAAAAGCCTGGCTACACCTTC. V usage is TRBV20-1 and J usage is TRBJ1-2, with TRBD1 as a possible D gene (6 bases). Trimming took 6 bases from V and 7 from J, leaving 27 bases between them. The CDR3 consists of 16 residues. CDR1 is DFQATT, CDR2 SNEGSKA, per germline (reference sequence).

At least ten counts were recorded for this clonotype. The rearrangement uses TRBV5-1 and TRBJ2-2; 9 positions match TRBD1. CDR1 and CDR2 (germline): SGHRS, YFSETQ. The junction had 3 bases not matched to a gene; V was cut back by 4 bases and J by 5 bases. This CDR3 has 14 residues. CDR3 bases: TGCGCCAGCAGCACAGGACAGGGGACCGGGGAGCTGTTTTTT. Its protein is CASSTGQGTGELFF.

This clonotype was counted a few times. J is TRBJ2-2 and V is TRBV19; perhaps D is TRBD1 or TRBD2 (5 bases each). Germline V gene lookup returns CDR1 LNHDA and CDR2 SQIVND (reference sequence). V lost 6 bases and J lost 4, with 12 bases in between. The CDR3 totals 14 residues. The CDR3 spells CASRAQGVTGELFF. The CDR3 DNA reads TGTGCCAGTAGGGCGCAGGGAGTCACCGGGGAGCTGTTTTTT.

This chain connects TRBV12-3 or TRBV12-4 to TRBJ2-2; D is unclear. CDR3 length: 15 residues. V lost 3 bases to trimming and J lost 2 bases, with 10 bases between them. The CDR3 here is CASSFRGPNTGELFF. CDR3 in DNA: TGTGCCAGCAGTTTCCGAGGTCCAAACACCGGGGAGCTGTTTTTT.

The CDR3 is CASSQTTSGIIDEQFF. The CDR3 coding sequence is TGTGCCAGCAGCCAAACTACTAGCGGGATAATTGATGAGCAGTTCTTC. The rearrangement uses TRBV7-9 and TRBJ2-1, with TRBD2 matching over 10 bases. The junction had 12 bases not matched to a gene; V was cut back by 5 bases and J by 8 bases. This CDR3 spans 16 amino acids. CDR1 is SEHNR and CDR2 is FQNEAQ in the germline V gene (reference sequence).

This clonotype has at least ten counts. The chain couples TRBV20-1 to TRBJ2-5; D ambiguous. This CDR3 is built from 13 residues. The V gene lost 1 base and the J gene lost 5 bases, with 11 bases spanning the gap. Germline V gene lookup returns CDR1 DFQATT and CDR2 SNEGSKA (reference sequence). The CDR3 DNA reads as TGCAGTGCTAGAGGGCCAGGCGTGGAGACCCAGTACTTC. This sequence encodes CSARGPGVETQYF.